This entry concerns a single T cell receptor (beta chain). Its antigen is unknown. This entry comes from a study of cytomegalovirus exposure and HLA in healthy donors. Germline-derived CDR1 and CDR2 are ENHRY and SYGVKD. Trimming removed 5 bases from V and 9 bases from J; junction bases left unmatched: 14. The CDR3 has 16 residues. Generated by immunoSEQ multiplex PCR, the TCRdb table keeps only in-frame clones and is missing some. In the table there are around 60,000 clones, 80% to 95% of which are singletons. General observations from the study: Under in vitro conditions, a few CMV-associated chains were confirmed as specific for CMV antigens.

The donors were in the roughly 110-subject validation cohort, distinct from the approximately 700-subject first cohort. J is TRBJ2-1 and V is TRBV10-3, with 9 nucleotides matching TRBD2. The sequence was collected from a man aged 18 to 29 in good health and CMV-seronegative. The source material was PBMCs. CDR3 sequence: CAISYLGGRAGAEQFF. CDR3 DNA sequence: TGTGCCATCAGTTATCTAGGCGGGAGGGCCGGGGCTGAGCAGTTCTTC.